This is a list of T cell receptor beta chains from one sample in a study of blood T cell repertoires in COVID-19. Produced via immunoSEQ multiplex PCR; TCRdb's table is partial and in-frame only. The sample lists under 250,000 clones, 75% to 85% occurring once. Sequenced input: peripheral blood. The source is a woman aged 70-85 years with acute or convalescent COVID-19. The CDR3 runs from the conserved cysteine through the conserved F or W. Fields, in order: D gene, clone size, CDR3 length, V gene, J gene, CDR3 protein, CDR3 DNA. The D gene is left open where the match is weak. Part of the rows lack a size; the others show once, few, many or a class for expanded clones.

D gene: TRBD1
clone size: -
CDR3 length: 13
V gene: TRBV7-2
J gene: TRBJ1-5
CDR3 protein: CASSFQGDQPQHF
CDR3 DNA: TGTGCCAGCAGCTTCCAGGGGGATCAGCCCCAGCATTTT

D gene: TRBD1
clone size: -
CDR3 length: 16
V gene: TRBV10-3
J gene: TRBJ1-2
CDR3 protein: CAIRSFERGLLYGYTF
CDR3 DNA: TGTGCCATCAGATCGTTTGAGAGGGGGCTTCTCTATGGCTACACCTTC

D gene: TRBD1
clone size: -
CDR3 length: 14
V gene: TRBV25-1
J gene: TRBJ1-5
CDR3 protein: CASSGQGARQPQHF
CDR3 DNA: TGTGCCAGCAGTGGGCAGGGGGCGCGGCAGCCCCAGCATTTT

D gene: -
clone size: -
CDR3 length: 15
V gene: TRBV19
J gene: TRBJ2-6
CDR3 protein: CASSSTNSGANVLTF
CDR3 DNA: TGTGCCAGTAGTTCTACTAACTCTGGGGCCAACGTCCTGACTTTC

D gene: -
clone size: -
CDR3 length: 18
V gene: TRBV5-8
J gene: TRBJ2-1
CDR3 protein: CASSLGLGGELSYNEQFF
CDR3 DNA: TGTGCCAGCAGCTTGGGTCTGGGGGGAGAGCTCTCCTACAATGAGCAGTTCTTC

D gene: -
clone size: few
CDR3 length: 13
V gene: TRBV29-1
J gene: TRBJ2-1
CDR3 protein: CSVGSTNVHEQFF
CDR3 DNA: TGCAGCGTTGGGTCCACTAACGTCCATGAGCAGTTCTTC

D gene: -
clone size: -
CDR3 length: 11
V gene: TRBV6-5
J gene: TRBJ1-1
CDR3 protein: CASSITGGAFF
CDR3 DNA: TGTGCCAGCAGCATTACAGGTGGAGCTTTCTTT

D gene: -
clone size: once
CDR3 length: 15
V gene: TRBV15
J gene: TRBJ1-1
CDR3 protein: CATSRDREIGTEAFF
CDR3 DNA: TGTGCCACCAGCAGAGATCGGGAGATCGGCACTGAAGCTTTCTTT

D gene: TRBD2
clone size: -
CDR3 length: 12
V gene: TRBV2
J gene: TRBJ2-1
CDR3 protein: CASSEQRGEQFF
CDR3 DNA: TGTGCCAGCAGTGAACAGCGGGGTGAGCAGTTCTTC

D gene: TRBD2
clone size: -
CDR3 length: 14
V gene: TRBV7-2
J gene: TRBJ2-1
CDR3 protein: CASSAPGLGNEQFF
CDR3 DNA: TGTGCCAGCAGCGCGCCGGGACTAGGGAATGAGCAGTTCTTC

D gene: TRBD2
clone size: -
CDR3 length: 14
V gene: TRBV10-3
J gene: TRBJ2-7
CDR3 protein: CAISTSGGSYEQYF
CDR3 DNA: TGTGCCATCAGTACTAGCGGGGGGTCCTACGAGCAGTACTTC

D gene: -
clone size: -
CDR3 length: 15
V gene: TRBV2
J gene: TRBJ2-3
CDR3 protein: CASNGGTSSTDTQYF
CDR3 DNA: TGTGCCAGCAACGGAGGGACTTCTAGCACAGATACGCAGTATTTT

D gene: TRBD1
clone size: -
CDR3 length: 18
V gene: TRBV4-3
J gene: TRBJ2-3
CDR3 protein: CASSQARGRHLSTDTQYF
CDR3 DNA: TGCGCCAGCAGCCAAGCGAGGGGGCGCCACCTAAGCACAGATACGCAGTATTTT

D gene: TRBD1
clone size: -
CDR3 length: 13
V gene: TRBV18
J gene: TRBJ1-1
CDR3 protein: CASSPGTGVSAFF
CDR3 DNA: TGTGCCAGCTCACCTGGGACAGGGGTTTCAGCTTTCTTT

D gene: -
clone size: -
CDR3 length: 15
V gene: TRBV2
J gene: TRBJ2-2
CDR3 protein: CASREGTVNTGELFF
CDR3 DNA: TGTGCCAGCAGGGAGGGGACAGTGAACACCGGGGAGCTGTTTTTT

D gene: -
clone size: -
CDR3 length: 14
V gene: TRBV6-5
J gene: TRBJ1-3
CDR3 protein: CASSYKGSGNTIYF
CDR3 DNA: TGTGCCAGCAGTTATAAGGGGTCTGGAAACACCATATATTTT

D gene: -
clone size: -
CDR3 length: 17
V gene: TRBV6-2/TRBV6-3
J gene: TRBJ2-2
CDR3 protein: CASSYEMGRGWTGELFF
CDR3 DNA: TGTGCCAGCAGTTACGAGATGGGGCGGGGTTGGACCGGGGAGCTGTTTTTT

D gene: TRBD1
clone size: -
CDR3 length: 14
V gene: TRBV19
J gene: TRBJ1-5
CDR3 protein: CASSLGQLNQPQHF
CDR3 DNA: TGTGCCAGTAGCCTGGGACAGCTTAATCAGCCCCAGCATTTT

D gene: -
clone size: once
CDR3 length: 13
V gene: TRBV16
J gene: TRBJ1-2
CDR3 protein: CASSQQGSYGYTF
CDR3 DNA: TGTGCCAGCAGCCAGCAGGGGTCCTATGGCTACACCTTC

D gene: TRBD2
clone size: -
CDR3 length: 15
V gene: TRBV6-2/TRBV6-3
J gene: TRBJ2-1
CDR3 protein: CASSYSGGAYNEQFF
CDR3 DNA: TGTGCCAGCAGTTACAGCGGGGGGGCCTACAATGAGCAGTTCTTC

D gene: -
clone size: -
CDR3 length: 13
V gene: TRBV5-1
J gene: TRBJ2-5
CDR3 protein: CASALVVEETQYF
CDR3 DNA: TGCGCCAGTGCCCTAGTGGTGGAAGAGACCCAGTACTTC

D gene: -
clone size: -
CDR3 length: 15
V gene: TRBV10-2
J gene: TRBJ1-5
CDR3 protein: CASMEGKGRNQPQHF
CDR3 DNA: TGCGCCAGCATGGAGGGTAAAGGGCGAAATCAGCCCCAGCATTTT

D gene: -
clone size: -
CDR3 length: 12
V gene: TRBV7-6
J gene: TRBJ2-7
CDR3 protein: CASSLGANEQYF
CDR3 DNA: TGTGCCAGCAGCTTAGGGGCTAACGAGCAGTACTTC

D gene: -
clone size: -
CDR3 length: 13
V gene: TRBV5-4
J gene: TRBJ1-6
CDR3 protein: CASSFQGSSPLHF
CDR3 DNA: TGTGCCAGCAGCTTCCAGGGAAGTTCACCCCTCCACTTT

D gene: -
clone size: -
CDR3 length: 15
V gene: TRBV27
J gene: TRBJ2-4
CDR3 protein: CASSWTRRGIHIQYF
CDR3 DNA: TGTGCCAGCAGTTGGACACGAAGGGGGATACACATTCAGTACTTC

D gene: TRBD1
clone size: -
CDR3 length: 16
V gene: TRBV10-3
J gene: TRBJ1-3
CDR3 protein: CAISGRTGPSGNTIYF
CDR3 DNA: TGTGCCATCAGTGGTAGGACAGGGCCCTCTGGAAACACCATATATTTT

D gene: -
clone size: -
CDR3 length: 13
V gene: TRBV10-3
J gene: TRBJ1-2
CDR3 protein: CAISETGIYGYTF
CDR3 DNA: TGTGCCATCAGTGAGACAGGGATTTATGGCTACACCTTC

D gene: -
clone size: few
CDR3 length: 12
V gene: TRBV12-3/TRBV12-4
J gene: TRBJ2-7
CDR3 protein: CASSLGQGSQYF
CDR3 DNA: TGTGCCAGCAGTTTAGGGCAGGGGTCGCAGTACTTC

D gene: TRBD1
clone size: -
CDR3 length: 14
V gene: TRBV11-2
J gene: TRBJ2-5
CDR3 protein: CASSLLLRQGNQYF
CDR3 DNA: TGTGCCAGCAGCTTATTACTAAGACAGGGGAACCAGTACTTC

D gene: TRBD1
clone size: -
CDR3 length: 14
V gene: TRBV19
J gene: TRBJ2-2
CDR3 protein: CASRTGGSTGELFF
CDR3 DNA: TGTGCCAGTCGGACAGGGGGAAGCACCGGGGAGCTGTTTTTT